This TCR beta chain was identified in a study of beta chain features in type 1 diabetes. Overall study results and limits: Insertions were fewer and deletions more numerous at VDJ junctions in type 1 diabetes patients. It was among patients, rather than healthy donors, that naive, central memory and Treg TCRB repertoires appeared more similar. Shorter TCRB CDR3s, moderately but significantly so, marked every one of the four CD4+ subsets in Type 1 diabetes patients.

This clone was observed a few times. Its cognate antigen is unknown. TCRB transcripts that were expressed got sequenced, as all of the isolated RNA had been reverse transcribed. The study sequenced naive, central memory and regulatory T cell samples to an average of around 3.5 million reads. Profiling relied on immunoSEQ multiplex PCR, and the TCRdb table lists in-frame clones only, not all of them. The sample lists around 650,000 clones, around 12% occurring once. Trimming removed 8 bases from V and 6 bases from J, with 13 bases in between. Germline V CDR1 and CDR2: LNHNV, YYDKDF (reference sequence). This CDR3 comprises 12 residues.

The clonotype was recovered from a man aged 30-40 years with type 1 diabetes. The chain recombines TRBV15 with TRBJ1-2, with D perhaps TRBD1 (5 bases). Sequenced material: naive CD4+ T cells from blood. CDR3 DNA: TGTGCCACCGGAGAAGGGGAAGATGGCTACACCTTC. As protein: CATGEGEDGYTF.